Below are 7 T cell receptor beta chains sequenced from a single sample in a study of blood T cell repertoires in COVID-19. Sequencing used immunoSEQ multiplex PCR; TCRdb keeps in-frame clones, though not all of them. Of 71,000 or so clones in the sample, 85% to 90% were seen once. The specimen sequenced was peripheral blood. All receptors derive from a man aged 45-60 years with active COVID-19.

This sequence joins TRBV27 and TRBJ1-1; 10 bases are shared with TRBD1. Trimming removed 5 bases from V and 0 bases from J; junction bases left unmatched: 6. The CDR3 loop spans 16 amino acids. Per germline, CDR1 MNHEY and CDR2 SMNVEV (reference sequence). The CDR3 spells CASSPGQGGLNTEAFF. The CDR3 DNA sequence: TGTGCCAGCAGTCCTGGACAGGGGGGATTGAACACTGAAGCTTTCTTT.

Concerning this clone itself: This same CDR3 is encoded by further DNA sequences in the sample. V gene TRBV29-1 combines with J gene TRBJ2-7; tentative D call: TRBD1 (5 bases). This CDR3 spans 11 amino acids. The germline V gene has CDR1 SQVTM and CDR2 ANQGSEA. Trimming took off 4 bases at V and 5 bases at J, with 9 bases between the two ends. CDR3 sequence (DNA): TGCAGCGTTGGTCAGGGAAACGAGCAGTACTTC. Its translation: CSVGQGNEQYF.

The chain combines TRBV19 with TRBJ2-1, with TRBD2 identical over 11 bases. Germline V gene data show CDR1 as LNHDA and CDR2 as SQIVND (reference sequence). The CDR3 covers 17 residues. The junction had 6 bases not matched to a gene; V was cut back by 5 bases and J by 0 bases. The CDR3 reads CASSVPSGRRSYNEQFF. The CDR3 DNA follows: TGTGCCAGTAGTGTCCCTAGCGGGAGGCGCTCCTACAATGAGCAGTTCTTC.

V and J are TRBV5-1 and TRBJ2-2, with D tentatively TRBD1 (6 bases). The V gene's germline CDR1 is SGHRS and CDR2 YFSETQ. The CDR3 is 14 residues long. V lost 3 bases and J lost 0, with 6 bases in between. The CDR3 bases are TGCGCCAGCAGCTGGACAGCGAACACCGGGGAGCTGTTTTTT. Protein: CASSWTANTGELFF.

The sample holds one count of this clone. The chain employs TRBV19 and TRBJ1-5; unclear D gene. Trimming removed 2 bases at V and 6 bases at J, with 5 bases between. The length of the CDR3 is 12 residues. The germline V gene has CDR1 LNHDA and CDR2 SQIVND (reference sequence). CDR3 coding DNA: TGTGCCAGTAGTATACGGGGTCAGCCCCAGCATTTT. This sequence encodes CASSIRGQPQHF. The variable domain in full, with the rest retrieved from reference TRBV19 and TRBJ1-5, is DGGITQSPKYLFRKEGQNVTLSCEQNLNHDAMYWYRQDPGQGLRLIYYSQIVNDFQKGDIAEGYSVSREKKESFPLTVTSAQKNPTAFYLCASSIRGQPQHFGDGTRLSIL.

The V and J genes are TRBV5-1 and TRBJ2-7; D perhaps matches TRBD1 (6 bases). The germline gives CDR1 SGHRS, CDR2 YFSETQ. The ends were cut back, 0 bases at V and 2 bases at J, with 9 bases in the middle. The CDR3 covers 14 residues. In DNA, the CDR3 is TGCGCCAGCAGCTTGGGTTCAGGGGCCTACGAGCAGTACTTC. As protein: CASSLGSGAYEQYF.

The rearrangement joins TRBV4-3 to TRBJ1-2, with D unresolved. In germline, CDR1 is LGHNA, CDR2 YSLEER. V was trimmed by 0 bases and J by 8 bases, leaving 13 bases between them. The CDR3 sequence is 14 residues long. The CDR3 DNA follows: TGCGCCAGCAGCCAAGAAGCCGGGGTTGGCGGCTACACCTTC. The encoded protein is CASSQEAGVGGYTF.